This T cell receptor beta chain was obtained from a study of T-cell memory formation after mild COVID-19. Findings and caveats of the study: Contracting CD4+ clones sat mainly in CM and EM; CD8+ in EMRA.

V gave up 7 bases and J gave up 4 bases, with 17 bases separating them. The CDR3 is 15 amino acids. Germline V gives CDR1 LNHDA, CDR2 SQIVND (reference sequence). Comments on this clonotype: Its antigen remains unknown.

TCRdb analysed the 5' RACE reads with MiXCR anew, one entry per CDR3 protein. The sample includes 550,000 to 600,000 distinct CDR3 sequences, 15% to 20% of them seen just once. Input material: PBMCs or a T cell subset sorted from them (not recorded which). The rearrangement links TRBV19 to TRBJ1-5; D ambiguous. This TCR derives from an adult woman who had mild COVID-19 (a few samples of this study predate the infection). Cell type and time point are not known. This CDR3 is CASTPDGYVNQPQHF. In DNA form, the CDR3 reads TGTGCCAGTACCCCGGACGGATACGTTAATCAGCCCCAGCATTTT.